The 7 T cell receptor beta chains in this list originate from one sample, sequenced in a study of blood T cell repertoires in COVID-19. Repertoires were generated with immunoSEQ multiplex PCR, while TCRdb's copy carries only in-frame clones and drops some. The sample yields 200,000 to 250,000 clones, about 90% seen once. Sequenced sample: peripheral blood. The receptors here all came from a man aged 18 to 30 with active or convalescent COVID-19.

V and J are TRBV6-5 and TRBJ2-7; D remains ambiguous. CDR1 is MNHEY and CDR2 is SVGAGI in the germline V gene. The CDR3 spans 11 residues. With 11 bases removed from V and 4 bases from J, the gap between germline ends came to 12 bases. The CDR3 sequence: CAGNDLYEQYF. CDR3 nucleotides: TGTGCCGGCAACGACTTGTACGAGCAGTACTTC.

This chain joins TRBV6-1 and TRBJ2-3; 7 bases line up with TRBD1. Germline lookup yields CDR1 MNHNS and CDR2 SASEGT. V shed 4 bases and J 2 bases; nucleotides not matched to a gene: 9. The CDR3 extends over 16 amino acids. In nucleotides, the CDR3 is TGTGCCAGCAGTGCAGGAACAGGGGTTCTCACAGATACGCAGTATTTT. This codes for CASSAGTGVLTDTQYF.

The chain recombines TRBV18 with TRBJ2-1; D might be TRBD1 (6 bases). CDR3 size: 15 residues. With 4 bases removed from V and 7 bases from J, the gap between germline ends came to 17 bases. Germline lookup yields CDR1 KGHSH and CDR2 LQKENI. CDR3 sequence: CASSLGAMARNEQFF. The CDR3 nucleotides are TGTGCCAGCTCACTGGGGGCGATGGCTAGAAATGAGCAGTTCTTC.

J is TRBJ2-7 and V is TRBV30; TRBD1 might be the D (6 bases). The CDR3 covers 14 residues. Looked up from germline, CDR1 is GTSNPN and CDR2 is SVGIG (reference sequence). V was shortened by 0 bases and J by 4 bases, with 13 bases between the two germline ends. CDR3 protein: CAWSVELGGYEQYF. For the CDR3, the DNA is TGTGCCTGGAGTGTAGAACTAGGGGGTTACGAGCAGTACTTC.

The V call is TRBV9, the J call TRBJ2-5, with 12 positions matching TRBD2. The CDR3 runs to 15 residues. V dropped 3 bases and J dropped 5; count of bases not matched to a gene: 5. From germline, CDR1 is SGDLS and CDR2 YYNGEE. The chain's CDR3 is CASSARLAGEETQYF. DNA for the CDR3: TGTGCCAGCAGCGCTAGACTAGCGGGAGAGGAGACCCAGTACTTC.

The chain recombines TRBV28 with TRBJ2-7; 14 nucleotides match TRBD2. Germline values: CDR1 MDHEN, CDR2 SYDVKM. Trimming took 5 bases from V and 3 from J; bases not matched to a gene: 6. The CDR3 has 16 residues. In nucleotides, the CDR3 is TGTGCCAGCAGTCTGGGACTAGCGGGAGATCTCTACGAGCAGTACTTC. This gives the protein CASSLGLAGDLYEQYF.

The chain carries TRBV4-2 and TRBJ1-3; the D gene is possibly TRBD1 (5 bases). Germline CDR1 and CDR2: LGHNA and YNFKEQ. CDR3 length equals 16 residues. V was shortened by 6 bases and J by 3 bases, with 18 bases between the two germline ends. As DNA, the CDR3 is TGTGCCAGCAGGGAGACAATGACAGATTTTGGAAACACCATATATTTT. Translating it yields CASRETMTDFGNTIYF.